The source of this TCR beta chain is a study of type 1 regulatory T cells. On the study more broadly: T-allo10 is an in vitro-generated, Tr1-enriched CD4 T cell product specific for alloantigen.

Germline CDR1 is SEHNR and CDR2 is FQNEAQ (reference sequence). The CDR3 sequence is 16 residues long. Trimming pared 1 base from V and 4 bases from J, leaving 15 bases between. A single record per CDR3 protein comes from TCRdb applying MiXCR to the reads. Found here are 90,000 to 100,000 distinct CDR3 sequences, roughly 31% of them singletons; the top ten hold about 2.4%. The genes are TRBV7-9 and TRBJ2-3, with D perhaps matching TRBD2 (6 bases). Sample: CD4+ T cells, either the whole sample or a sorted fraction (not recorded which). The sequence was collected from a human donor in good health. In nucleotides, the CDR3 is TGTGCCAGCAGCTTAGGAGGCGGCAGGGAGGCAGATACGCAGTATTTT. It encodes CASSLGGGREADTQYF.